A selection of T cell receptor beta chains follows, all from one sample in a study of identical twins. TCRdb fed the 5' RACE reads into MiXCR, producing one record per CDR3 protein. The repertoire holds 1.5 million or so distinct CDR3 sequences, with more than 30% as singletons. Sequencing used cord blood. The receptors were sampled from a newborn girl in good health. Both conserved end residues are trimmed from each CDR3. D genes are given only for firm matches.

j_call d_call v_call cdr3_aa
TRBJ2-1 . TRBV29-1 SVDPDSYNEQF
TRBJ1-5 TRBD1 TRBV12-3/TRBV12-4 ASSLVPTGLQPQH
TRBJ2-3 TRBD1 TRBV5-1 ASSLPRQGNTDTQY
TRBJ2-1 . TRBV3-1 ASGPHTIYNEQF
TRBJ2-3 . TRBV12-3/TRBV12-4 ASSLVGGGLITDTQY
TRBJ2-1 TRBD2 TRBV12-3/TRBV12-4 ASRRRRLAGDGNEQF
TRBJ2-7 TRBD2 TRBV4-2 ASSQTSGQYEQY
TRBJ1-2 TRBD1 TRBV6-6 ASSYPPGTGSYGYT
TRBJ2-3 . TRBV7-9 ASSLGRRGYTQY
TRBJ2-3 TRBD2 TRBV20-1 SAERDPTDTQY
. . TRBV27 ASTSQEGLPFYEQY
TRBJ2-7 . TRBV4-2 ASSQARTVYEQY
TRBJ1-3 . TRBV4-2 ASSQVRGNTIY
TRBJ2-1 TRBD2 TRBV12-3/TRBV12-4 ASTSSGGTYNEQF